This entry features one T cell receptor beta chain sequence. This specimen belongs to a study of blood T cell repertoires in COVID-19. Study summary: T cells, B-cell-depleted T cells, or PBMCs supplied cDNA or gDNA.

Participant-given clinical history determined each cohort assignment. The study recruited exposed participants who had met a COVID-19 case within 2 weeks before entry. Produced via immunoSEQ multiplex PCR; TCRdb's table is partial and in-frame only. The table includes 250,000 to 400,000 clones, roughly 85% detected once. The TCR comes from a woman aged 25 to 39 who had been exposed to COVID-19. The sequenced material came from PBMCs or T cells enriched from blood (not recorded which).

DNA of the CDR3: TGTGCCTGGAGCGCCGAGATAAATCAGCCCCAGCATTTT. Encoded protein: CAWSAEINQPQHF. The V call is TRBV30, the J call TRBJ1-5; D unresolved. Trimming removed 3 bases from V and 4 bases from J, with 10 bases in between. The germline gives CDR1 GTSNPN, CDR2 SVGIG (reference sequence). The CDR3 extends over 13 amino acids.